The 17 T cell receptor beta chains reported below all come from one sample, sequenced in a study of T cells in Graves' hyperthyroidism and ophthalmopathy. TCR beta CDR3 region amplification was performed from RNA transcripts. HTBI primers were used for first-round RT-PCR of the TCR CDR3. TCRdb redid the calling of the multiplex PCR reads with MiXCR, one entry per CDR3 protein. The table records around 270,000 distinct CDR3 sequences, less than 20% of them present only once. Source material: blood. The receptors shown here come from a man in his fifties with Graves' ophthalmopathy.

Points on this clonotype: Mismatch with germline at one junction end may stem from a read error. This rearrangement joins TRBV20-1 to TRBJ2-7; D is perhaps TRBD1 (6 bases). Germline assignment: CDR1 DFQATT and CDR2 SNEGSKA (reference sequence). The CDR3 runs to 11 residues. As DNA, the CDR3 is TGCAGTGCTAGACAGGGGTACGGGCAGTACTTC. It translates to CSARQGYGQYF.

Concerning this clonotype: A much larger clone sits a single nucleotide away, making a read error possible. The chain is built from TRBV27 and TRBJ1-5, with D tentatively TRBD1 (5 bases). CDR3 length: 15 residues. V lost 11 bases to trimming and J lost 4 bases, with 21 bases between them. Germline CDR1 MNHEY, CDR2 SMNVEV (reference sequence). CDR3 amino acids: CACKLLQEGNQPQHF. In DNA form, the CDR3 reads TGTGCCTGTAAACTGCTACAGGAGGGGAATCAGCCCCAGCATTTT.

The CDR3 sequence is CASRRQGKTEAFF. DNA of the CDR3: TGTGCCAGCAGGCGACAGGGGAAGACTGAAGCTTTCTTT. This chain connects TRBV2 to TRBJ1-1; 8 nucleotides line up with TRBD1. Germline V gives CDR1 SNHLY, CDR2 FYNNEI. V lost 6 bases, J lost 5 bases, and 5 bases stayed unmatched. The CDR3 has 13 amino acids.

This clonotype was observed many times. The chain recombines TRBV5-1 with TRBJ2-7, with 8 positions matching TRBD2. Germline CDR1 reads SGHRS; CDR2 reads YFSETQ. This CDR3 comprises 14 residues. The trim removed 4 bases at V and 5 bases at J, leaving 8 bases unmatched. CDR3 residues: CASSQEREINEQYF. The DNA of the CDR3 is TGCGCCAGCAGCCAAGAGCGGGAGATCAACGAGCAGTACTTC.

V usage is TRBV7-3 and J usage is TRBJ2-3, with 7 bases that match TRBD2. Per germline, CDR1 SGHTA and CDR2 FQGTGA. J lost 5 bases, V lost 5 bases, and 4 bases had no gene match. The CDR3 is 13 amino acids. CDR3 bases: TGTGCCAGCAGCCCCGGCGGGAGAGATACGCAGTATTTT. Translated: CASSPGGRDTQYF.

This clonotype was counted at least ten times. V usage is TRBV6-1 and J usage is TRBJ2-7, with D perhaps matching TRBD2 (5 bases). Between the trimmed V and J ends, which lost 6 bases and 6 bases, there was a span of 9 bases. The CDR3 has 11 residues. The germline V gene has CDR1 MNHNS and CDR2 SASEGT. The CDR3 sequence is CASRNSVEQYF. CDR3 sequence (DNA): TGTGCCAGCAGAAATAGCGTCGAGCAGTACTTC.

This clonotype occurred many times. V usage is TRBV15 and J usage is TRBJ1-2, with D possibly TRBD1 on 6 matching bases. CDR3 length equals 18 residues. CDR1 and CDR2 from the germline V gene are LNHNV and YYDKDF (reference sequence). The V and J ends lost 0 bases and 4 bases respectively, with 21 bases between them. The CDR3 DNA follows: TGTGCCACCAGCAGAGAAAGGACAGCCCGGGCCGGATTCTATGGCTACACCTTC. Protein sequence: CATSRERTARAGFYGYTF.

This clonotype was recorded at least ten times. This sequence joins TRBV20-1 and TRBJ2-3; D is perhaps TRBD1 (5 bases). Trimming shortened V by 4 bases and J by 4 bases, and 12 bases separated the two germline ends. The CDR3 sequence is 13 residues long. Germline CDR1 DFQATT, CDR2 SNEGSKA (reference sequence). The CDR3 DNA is TGCAGTGCTATATTTAGCAGGGCAGATACGCAGTATTTT. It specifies CSAIFSRADTQYF.

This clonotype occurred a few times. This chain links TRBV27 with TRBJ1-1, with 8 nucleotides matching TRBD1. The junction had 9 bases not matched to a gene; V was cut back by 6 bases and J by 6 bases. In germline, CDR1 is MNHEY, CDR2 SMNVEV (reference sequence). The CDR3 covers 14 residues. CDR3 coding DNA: TGTGCCAGCAGCCAACAGGGGGGGGGAGCTGAAGCTTTCTTT. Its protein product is CASSQQGGGAEAFF.

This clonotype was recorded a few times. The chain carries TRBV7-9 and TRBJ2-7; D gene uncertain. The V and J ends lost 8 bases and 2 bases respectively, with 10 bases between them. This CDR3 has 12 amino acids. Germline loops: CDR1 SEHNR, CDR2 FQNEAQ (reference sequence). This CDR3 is CASAVNAYEQYF. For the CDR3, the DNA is TGTGCCAGCGCAGTTAACGCCTACGAGCAGTACTTC.

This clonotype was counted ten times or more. The CDR3 protein is CASSGGEDTEAFF. Here the CDR3 DNA reads TGCGCCAGCAGCGGCGGGGAGGACACTGAAGCTTTCTTT. The chain is built from TRBV5-1 and TRBJ1-1; D not resolved. Trimming cost V 4 bases and J 3 bases, with 10 bases left between them. The CDR3 contains 13 residues. CDR1 and CDR2 (germline): SGHRS, YFSETQ. Complete variable domain (other parts from reference TRBV5-1 and TRBJ1-1): KAGVTQTPRYLIKTRGQQVTLSCSPISGHRSVSWYQQTPGQGLQFLFEYFSETQRNKGNFPGRFSGRQFSNSRSEMNVSTLELGDSALYLCASSGGEDTEAFFGQGTRLTVV.

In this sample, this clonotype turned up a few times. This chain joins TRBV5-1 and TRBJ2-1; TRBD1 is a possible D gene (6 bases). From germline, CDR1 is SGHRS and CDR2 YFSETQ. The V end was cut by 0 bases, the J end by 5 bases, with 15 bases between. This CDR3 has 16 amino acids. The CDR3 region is CASSLAETGPHNEQFF. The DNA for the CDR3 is TGCGCCAGCAGCTTGGCCGAGACAGGACCTCACAATGAGCAGTTCTTC. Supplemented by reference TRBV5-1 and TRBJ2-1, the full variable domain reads KAGVTQTPRYLIKTRGQQVTLSCSPISGHRSVSWYQQTPGQGLQFLFEYFSETQRNKGNFPGRFSGRQFSNSRSEMNVSTLELGDSALYLCASSLAETGPHNEQFFGPGTRLTVL.

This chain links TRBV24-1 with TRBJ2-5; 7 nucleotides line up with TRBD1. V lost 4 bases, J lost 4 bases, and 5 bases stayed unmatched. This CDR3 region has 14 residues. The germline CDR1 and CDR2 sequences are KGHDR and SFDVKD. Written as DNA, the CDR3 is TGTGCCACCAGTGACCAAAGGACAGGAGAGACCCAGTACTTC. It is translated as CATSDQRTGETQYF.

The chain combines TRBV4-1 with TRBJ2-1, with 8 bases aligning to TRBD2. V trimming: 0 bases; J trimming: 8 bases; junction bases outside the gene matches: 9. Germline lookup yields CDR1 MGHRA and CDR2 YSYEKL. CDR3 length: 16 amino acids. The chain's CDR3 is CASSQDPSGRSHEQFF. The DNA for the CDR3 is TGCGCCAGCAGCCAAGATCCAAGCGGGAGATCGCATGAGCAGTTCTTC.

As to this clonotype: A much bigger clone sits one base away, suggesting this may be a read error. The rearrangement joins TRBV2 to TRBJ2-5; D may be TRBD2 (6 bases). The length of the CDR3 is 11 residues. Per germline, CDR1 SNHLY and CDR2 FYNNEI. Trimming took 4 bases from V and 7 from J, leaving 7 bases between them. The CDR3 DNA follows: TGTGCCAGCAGTGTGGGGGGGACCCAGTACTTC. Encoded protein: CASSVGGTQYF.

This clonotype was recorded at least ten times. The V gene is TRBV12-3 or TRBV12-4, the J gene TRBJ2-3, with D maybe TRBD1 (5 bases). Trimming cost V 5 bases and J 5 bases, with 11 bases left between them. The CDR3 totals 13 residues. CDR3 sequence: CASSPQRGDTQYF. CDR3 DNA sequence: TGTGCCAGCAGTCCGCAAAGGGGAGATACGCAGTATTTT.

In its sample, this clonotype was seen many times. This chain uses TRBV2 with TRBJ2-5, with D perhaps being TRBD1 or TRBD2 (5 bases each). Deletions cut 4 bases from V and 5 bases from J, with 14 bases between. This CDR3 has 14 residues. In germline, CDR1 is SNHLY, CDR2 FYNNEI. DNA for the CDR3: TGTGCCAGCAGTGTGGGCGGGTGGGACGAGACCCAGTACTTC. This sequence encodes CASSVGGWDETQYF.